These 9 T cell receptor beta chains share one sample of origin, sequenced in a study of blood T cell repertoires in COVID-19. Only in-frame clones appear in the TCRdb table, and some are missing; sequencing was by immunoSEQ multiplex PCR. The repertoire holds roughly 70,000 clones, with about 92% as singletons. Sequenced input: peripheral blood. These receptors were collected from a man between 50 and 59 years old with acute or convalescent COVID-19.

This clone was picked up one time. The chain recombines TRBV2 with TRBJ1-2; 10 nucleotides line up with TRBD1. After removal of 8 bases from V and 8 bases from J, the junction contained 2 bases not matched to a gene. The CDR3 is made up of 11 amino acids. Germline assignment: CDR1 SNHLY and CDR2 FYNNEI. CDR3 bases: TGTGCCAGCGGGACAGGGGACGGCTACACCTTC. Its protein product is CASGTGDGYTF.

The chain employs TRBV18 and TRBJ1-2; TRBD1 matches 7 bases. This CDR3 spans 17 amino acids. Looked up from germline, CDR1 is KGHSH and CDR2 is LQKENI. Unmatched junction bases numbered 12, after V lost 0 bases and J lost 5 bases. The CDR3 spells CASSPPVAGGVYYGYTF. In nucleotides, the CDR3 is TGTGCCAGCTCACCACCGGTGGCAGGGGGAGTTTATTATGGCTACACCTTC.

The rearrangement uses TRBV9 and TRBJ2-1, with D possibly matching TRBD1 (5 bases). The CDR3 has 16 residues. CDR1 is SGDLS and CDR2 is YYNGEE in the germline V gene. V shed 2 bases and J shed 8 bases, with 20 bases lying between them. The CDR3 DNA reads as TGTGCCAGCAGCGTGGAGCCGTCACAGGCCCCCCATGAGCAGTTCTTC. Its protein product is CASSVEPSQAPHEQFF. The whole variable domain, remainder taken from reference TRBV9 and TRBJ2-1, is DSGVTQTPKHLITATGQRVTLRCSPRSGDLSVYWYQQSLDQGLQFLIQYYNGEERAKGNILERFSAQQFPDLHSELNLSSLELGDSALYFCASSVEPSQAPHEQFFGPGTRLTVL.

This clone was found a few times. V and J are TRBV27 and TRBJ2-7; tentative D call: TRBD2 (5 bases). Between the trimmed V and J ends, which lost 5 bases and 0 bases, there was a span of 17 bases. CDR1 and CDR2 (germline): MNHEY, SMNVEV (reference sequence). This CDR3 contains 16 residues. DNA for the CDR3: TGTGCCAGCAGTCCGCAGGTAGGCAGCGGCTCCTACGAGCAGTACTTC. Its translation is CASSPQVGSGSYEQYF.

The chain carries TRBV27 and TRBJ1-1; D unclear. Trimming stripped 3 bases from V and 4 bases from J, with 12 bases between. The CDR3 sequence is 14 residues long. The germline V gene encodes CDR1 MNHEY and CDR2 SMNVEV (reference sequence). The CDR3 DNA reads as TGTGCCAGCAGTTTTCAGCGGTCGGTCACTGAAGCTTTCTTT. It specifies CASSFQRSVTEAFF.

This clone was observed once. The same CDR3 arises from other DNA sequences in this sample as well. The chain combines TRBV29-1 with TRBJ1-4, with D possibly TRBD1 on 6 matching bases. Germline assignment: CDR1 SQVTM and CDR2 ANQGSEA. Trimming left V 6 bases short and J 0 bases short, with 8 bases between. The CDR3 is 13 amino acids. The CDR3 coding sequence is TGCAGCGTCAGGACAGCAACTAATGAAAAACTGTTTTTT. Protein product: CSVRTATNEKLFF.

The V gene is TRBV10-1, the J gene TRBJ2-7; TRBD1 matches 8 bases. The CDR3 runs 20 residues. The germline gives CDR1 WNHNN, CDR2 SYGVQD (reference sequence). Trimming removed 6 bases from V and 0 bases from J; junction bases left unmatched: 22. Here the CDR3 DNA reads TGCGCCAGCAGCTTCCCCCTCCGGACAGGGAGGAGTGGGGCCTCCTACGAGCAGTACGTC. It is translated as CASSFPLRTGRSGASYEQYV.

The chain joins TRBV27 to TRBJ2-2; D may be TRBD2 (5 bases). The germline V gene has CDR1 MNHEY and CDR2 SMNVEV (reference sequence). V was shortened by 6 bases and J by 7 bases, with 12 bases between the two germline ends. This CDR3 region has 13 residues. The CDR3 loop is CASSLRSGGELFF. The CDR3 DNA reads as TGTGCCAGCAGCTTACGGAGCGGCGGGGAGCTGTTTTTT.

The chain joins TRBV3-1 (or the pseudogene TRBV3-2) to TRBJ1-1; a possible D gene is TRBD1 (6 bases). The CDR3 consists of 14 residues. V lost 3 bases, J lost 1 base, and 9 bases lay in between. The germline V gene has CDR1 LGHDT and CDR2 YNNKEL (reference sequence). The CDR3 is CASSHGGPNTEAFF. The CDR3 region has the DNA TGTGCCAGCAGCCACGGGGGGCCGAACACTGAAGCTTTCTTT.